The 10 T cell receptor beta chains presented below share a single source sample, sequenced in a study of T cell changes during pregnancy in multiple sclerosis. Sequencing used immunoSEQ multiplex PCR; TCRdb keeps in-frame clones, though not all of them. The sample contains roughly 89,000 clones, around 94% of which appear only once. The source was peripheral blood, collected after pregnancy. The receptor source for this set is a female donor in good health, enrolled as a control in a pregnancy study.

This clone has only a few counts. The genes are TRBV19 and TRBJ2-1; 7 nucleotides align to TRBD2. V gave up 5 bases and J gave up 3 bases; unmatched junction bases: 7. CDR1 is LNHDA and CDR2 is SQIVND in the germline V gene (reference sequence). The CDR3 consists of 15 residues. The CDR3 protein is CASSVGGSRYNEQFF. CDR3 sequence (DNA): TGTGCCAGTAGTGTGGGCGGGAGTCGCTACAATGAGCAGTTCTTC.

For this clone: The sample holds other DNA sequences that translate to the same CDR3. The gene calls are TRBV5-1 and TRBJ2-1; 10 bases agree with TRBD2. The CDR3 extends over 14 amino acids. The J segment lost 4 bases and the V segment lost 3 bases, leaving 1 base of the junction unmatched. Germline V lookup: CDR1 SGHRS, CDR2 YFSETQ. The CDR3 here is CASSSAGGYNEQFF. The DNA of the CDR3 is TGCGCCAGCAGCTCAGCGGGAGGGTACAATGAGCAGTTCTTC.

The chain couples TRBV29-1 to TRBJ2-3; TRBD1 is a possible D gene (6 bases). The CDR3 runs 12 residues. Germline V CDR1 and CDR2: SQVTM, ANQGSEA. The V gene lost 2 bases and the J gene lost 5 bases, with 8 bases spanning the gap. The CDR3 coding sequence is TGCAGCGTTGAAATAGGGGGAGATACGCAGTATTTT. Its protein product is CSVEIGGDTQYF.

The chain employs TRBV5-6 and TRBJ2-5; a weak D match, TRBD1 (6 bases). The germline gives CDR1 SGHDT, CDR2 YYEEEE. The CDR3 sequence is 15 residues long. V lost 4 bases, J lost 4 bases, and 17 bases lay in between. The CDR3 coding sequence is TGTGCCAGCAGCGGAAGGGCAGGGGTGGGAGAGACCCAGTACTTC. Protein sequence: CASSGRAGVGETQYF.

This chain uses TRBV28 with TRBJ2-6, with D maybe TRBD2 (5 bases). This CDR3 spans 15 amino acids. The germline V gene has CDR1 MDHEN and CDR2 SYDVKM. V lost 6 bases and J lost 2, with 11 bases in between. The DNA for the CDR3 is TGTGCCAGCAGCCGTCCCGGGACTGGGGCCAACGTCCTGACTTTC. This translates into CASSRPGTGANVLTF.

The chain recombines TRBV6-1 with TRBJ2-1, with 8 nucleotides matching TRBD2. Germline-derived CDR1 and CDR2 are MNHNS and SASEGT. This CDR3 is 15 amino acids long. J lost 4 bases, V lost 8 bases, and 10 bases had no gene match. The CDR3: CASVPAGGRYNEQFF. CDR3 DNA sequence: TGTGCCAGCGTTCCCGCGGGAGGACGATACAATGAGCAGTTCTTC.

The rearrangement joins TRBV29-1 to TRBJ1-4, with unresolved D. This CDR3 contains 11 residues. The germline gives CDR1 SQVTM, CDR2 ANQGSEA. Trimming removed 6 bases at V and 8 bases at J, with 10 bases between. The CDR3 protein is CSVGEVEKLFF. In nucleotides, the CDR3 is TGCAGCGTCGGAGAGGTGGAAAAACTGTTTTTT.

The rearrangement joins TRBV7-9 to TRBJ1-5; D may be TRBD1 (5 bases). V lost 4 bases, J lost 6 bases, and 10 bases lay in between. Germline CDR1 is SEHNR and CDR2 is FQNEAQ (reference sequence). The CDR3 runs 13 residues. In DNA, the CDR3 is TGTGCCAGCAGCTCCTCAGGGTTTCAGCCCCAGCATTTT. It translates to CASSSSGFQPQHF.

J is TRBJ2-7 and V is TRBV2; TRBD2 agrees at 8 bases. CDR1 and CDR2 from the germline V gene are SNHLY and FYNNEI. The CDR3 is 15 residues long. Trimming at V came to 4 bases and at J to 7 bases, leaving 12 bases not matched to a gene. The CDR3, as DNA: TGTGCCAGCAGTGTTGATAGCGGGACGACCTGGGAGCAGTACTTC. The encoded protein is CASSVDSGTTWEQYF.

The chain is built from TRBV15 and TRBJ1-5; D might be TRBD1 (5 bases). Trimming stripped 5 bases from V and 2 bases from J, with 16 bases between. Germline CDR1 LNHNV, CDR2 YYDKDF (reference sequence). This CDR3 has 16 residues. The DNA for the CDR3 is TGTGCCACCAGCGACCGCGGGACGGGACGCAATCAGCCCCAGCATTTT. This codes for CATSDRGTGRNQPQHF.